This T cell receptor beta chain was sequenced in a study of cytomegalovirus exposure and HLA in healthy donors. Findings of the study overall: A later analysis linked 15,000 to 20,000 TCR beta sequences to HLA alleles at 0.05 false discovery rate.

The PCR used 60 Vbeta and 13 Jbeta primers. This table comes from immunoSEQ multiplex PCR, and its TCRdb copy is limited to in-frame clones, with some not included. The sample shows roughly 160,000 clones, 70% to 90% of them seen only once. This clone was observed a single time. Its specificity is not known. The germline gives CDR1 SGHAT, CDR2 FQDESV (reference sequence). The CDR3 is made up of 16 amino acids. The chain employs TRBV11-1 and TRBJ2-5; weak D call: TRBD1 (5 bases). The tail of the sequence fits TRBJ2-7 better, so the J call may be wrong. The clonotype originates from a woman aged 25 to 39 in good health and CMV-seronegative. The specimen sequenced was PBMCs. In nucleotides, the CDR3 is TGTGCCAGCAGCTTGGGGCGTTCGGGTATATCCTACGAGCAGTACTTC. It specifies CASSLGRSGISYEQYF.